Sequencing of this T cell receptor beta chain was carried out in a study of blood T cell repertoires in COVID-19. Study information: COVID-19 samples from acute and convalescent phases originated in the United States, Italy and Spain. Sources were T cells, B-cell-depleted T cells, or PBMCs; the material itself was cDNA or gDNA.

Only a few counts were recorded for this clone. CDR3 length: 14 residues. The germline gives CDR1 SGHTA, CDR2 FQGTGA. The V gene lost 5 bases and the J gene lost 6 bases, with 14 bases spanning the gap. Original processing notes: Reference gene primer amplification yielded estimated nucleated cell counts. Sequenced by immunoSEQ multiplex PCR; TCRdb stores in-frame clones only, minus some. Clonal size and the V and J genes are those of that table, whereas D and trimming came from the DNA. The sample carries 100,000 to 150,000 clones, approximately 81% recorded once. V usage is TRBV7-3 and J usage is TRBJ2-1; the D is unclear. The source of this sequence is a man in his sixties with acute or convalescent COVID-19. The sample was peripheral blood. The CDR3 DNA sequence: TGTGCCAGCAGCCCCCTTAGCAGTTCCAATGAGCAGTTCTTC. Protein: CASSPLSSSNEQFF.